This T cell receptor (beta chain) was found in a study of T cells in tuberculosis. Whole-study results and caveats: Selection depended on which cryopreserved specimens were available. Active tuberculosis alpha repertoires lay closer to GMM-specific TCRs than controls'.

Of note for this clone: Antigen: not known.

Time point indicated: new active TB diagnosis, blood taken before or within 7 days of starting treatment. The CDR3 spans 15 residues. The J segment lost 7 bases and the V segment lost 8 bases, leaving 12 bases of the junction unmatched. The germline V gene has CDR1 LGHNA and CDR2 YSLEER. Sequencing used immunoSEQ multiplex PCR; TCRdb keeps in-frame clones, though not all of them. The table includes approximately 22,000 clones, about 85% detected once. This clonotype was sampled from an adult with tuberculosis. The rearrangement joins TRBV4-3 to TRBJ2-3; TRBD2 matches 10 bases. The sample was PBMCs, taken at tuberculosis diagnosis. The CDR3 reads CASASVVAGGHTQYF. CDR3 DNA sequence: TGCGCCAGCGCCTCGGTGGTAGCGGGGGGCCATACGCAGTATTTT.